The present T cell receptor beta chain was sequenced within a study of shared clonotypes between healthy human individuals (dated by TCRdb to 2018 to 2020). A note on the overall study: Three men and two women, aged 18 to 49 years, made up the cohort. For each donor, three plates each were used for CD4 naive and CD4 memory, two plates were used for CD8 naive, and one plate was used for CD8 memory. To estimate repertoire size and how much clonotype sharing occurs between individuals, the study deeply sequenced the blood TCR repertoires of roughly 5 healthy adults. To increase sequencing depth and limit assay-specific biases, TCR repertoire library preparation and sequencing were carried out by different laboratories using diverse techniques. Per donor, leukapheresis produced somewhere between about 0.94 and 10 billion PBMCs. The paper's findings and limits, for the study overall: Rarefaction of sorted-subset datasets indicated incomplete sequencing despite the large sequencing depth. Estimated clonotype richness was generally larger for naive than for memory subsets. Sampling was restricted to blood, and TCR repertoires in tissues likely differ from the TCR repertoires found in blood. The small number of donors limited the genetic and exposure-history diversity represented. Clonotypes shared by all four sorted-subset donors showed higher generation probabilities than non-shared clonotypes. Based on pairwise subsampling, the degree of clonotype sharing among donors was expected to be affected by sequencing depth. Sharing across several donors was observed for 4.5% to 6.5% of naive CD4, less than 4% of naive CD8, 2% to 2.5% of memory CD4, and about 0.39% of memory CD8 clonotypes.

V is clipped by 2 bases and J by 3 bases, and the sequence between their germline boundaries is 15 bases long. CDR1 and CDR2 are read off the germline V gene (reference sequence) as GTSNPN and SVGIG. The CDR3 contains 15 residues, cysteine and phenylalanine counted. Only the CDR3 region is kept as DNA, spanning 45 bases read in frame from base 1. Using the deep immunoSEQ assay, multiplex PCR amplified TCR CDR3 regions from genomic DNA. Extracted genomic DNA from each cell subset was spread evenly across all wells of several immunoSEQ 96-well plates, with each plate serving as a replicate. For sorted subsets, around 0.2 ug genomic DNA, equal to 25,000 to 35,000 T cell genomes, was loaded into each replicate PCR. Purified libraries were measured with a Qubit 3.0 fluorometer, size-checked on a Bioanalyzer 2100, and measured again with the KAPA Library Quantification kit. Every immunoSEQ 96-well plate was sequenced on a dedicated single-read 150-cycle Illumina NextSeq 550 flow cell. In the authors' own workflow: Because the immunoSEQ output held only junctional sequences and lacked quality scores, the filtering could not match the filtering applied to full-length reads. To assign V/J genes and CDR3, sequences were annotated against IMGT germline references using PyIR, a Python wrapper for IgBLAST v1.9. Reads were removed for weak V/J assignments (E-value above 1e-6), missing CDR3, stop codons, out-of-frame junctions, or ambiguous translated residues. V3J clonotypes were defined by identical inferred V gene, J gene, and CDR3 amino acid sequence. To compute the percentage overlap between repertoires, the number of shared unique clonotypes was divided by the size of the smaller repertoire. Richness of each repertoire was evaluated using RTK rarefaction, the Chao1 estimator, and Recon v2.1 estimates of unobserved clonotypes. Generation probabilities for all TCRbeta clonotypes obtained by the gDNA method from four donors were computed using OLGA. TCRdb holds this immuneACCESS table with in-frame rearrangements only. Some clones are missing; in checked studies, unresolved V genes explain under half, and the rest has no known cause. The D gene and trimming were derived from the DNA, and the V and J assignments and clone size from that table. The sample table contains about 300,000 clones; only one count was recorded for under 80% of them. The ten largest clonotypes hold 10% of the sample.

Concerning this clone itself: The antigen this receptor binds is unknown. No base qualities exist here, and no much larger clone lies one base off it.

The donors were healthy, HIV-negative adults who had no recently reported acute infections or vaccinations. All donors were Caucasian adults living in Nashville, Tennessee, USA. Magnetic negative selection was used to enrich CD4+ T cells, after which naive cells were positively selected on CD45RA and the negative fraction became the memory subset. After blood collection by leukapheresis, PBMCs were isolated using Ficoll-Histopaque density gradient centrifugation and then cryopreserved in the vapor phase of liquid nitrogen. Purity and quantity of every magnetically sorted T cell population were checked by analytical flow cytometry. Each sorted fraction had its genomic DNA isolated and then quantified by UV absorbance on a Nanodrop 2000c.

This TCR came from a young man in good health. The sample comprised memory CD4+ T cells sorted from blood. The cell subset or site label corresponds to: CD45RA-negative fraction. The rearrangement joined TRBV30 to TRBJ2-3; TRBD1 is a possible D gene, resting on 5 matching bases. The CDR3 in this case is CAWSLATGWTDTQYF. The nucleotide sequence is TGTGCCTGGAGTTTGGCCACAGGTTGGACAGATACGCAGTATTTT.